This T cell receptor (beta chain) was captured by sequencing in a study of glioma-infiltrating T cells. The length of the CDR3 is 15 residues. The ends were cut back, 0 bases at V and 7 bases at J, with 13 bases in the middle. Germline CDR1 reads LGHNA; CDR2 reads YNFKEQ. Using RNA template, CDR3s of TCR alpha and beta were amplified with iRepertoire arm-PCR. Input was about 85-400 ng of tissue mRNA or PBMC total RNA. In TCRdb, the multiplex PCR reads were re-called with MiXCR into one record per CDR3 protein. The data show roughly 10,000 distinct CDR3 sequences, approximately 57% seen once. This clonotype was counted at least ten times. Its target is not known. A read error may explain this, as a much larger clone is one base away. General observations from the study: Gliomas, especially low-grade, showed above-expected tissue-blood divergence; non-neoplastic patients showed below.

The receptor was isolated from a human donor with low-grade glioma or glioblastoma, undergoing nonglioma brain surgery, or in good health (not recorded which). This chain joins TRBV4-2 and TRBJ2-1; D unresolved. Source material: glioma tissue, nonneoplastic brain tissue, or PBMCs (not recorded which). The CDR3: CASSQDLVPVNEQFF. The CDR3 DNA is TGTGCCAGCAGCCAAGATCTAGTCCCAGTGAATGAGCAGTTCTTC.